Sequencing of this T cell receptor beta chain was carried out in a study of blood T cell repertoires in COVID-19. On the study more broadly: Samples came from the United States, Italy and Spain, spanning acute and convalescent COVID-19.

This clone has more than one count but fewer than ten. In germline, CDR1 is MNHEY, CDR2 SVGEGT. CDR3 length: 16 residues. After removal of 5 bases from V and 7 bases from J, the junction contained 13 bases not matched to a gene. TCRdb's copy holds only in-frame clones and misses some; the assay was immunoSEQ multiplex PCR. The table lists about 94,000 clones, around 81% of them singletons. The chain is built from TRBV6-2 or TRBV6-3 and TRBJ1-5; 8 bases map to TRBD1. The specimen was peripheral blood. This clonotype originated in a man aged 60 to 75 with acute or convalescent COVID-19. CDR3 sequence reads: CASSQPPSGGRQPQHF. As DNA, the CDR3 is TGTGCCAGCAGTCAACCCCCCTCAGGGGGCCGGCAGCCCCAGCATTTT.